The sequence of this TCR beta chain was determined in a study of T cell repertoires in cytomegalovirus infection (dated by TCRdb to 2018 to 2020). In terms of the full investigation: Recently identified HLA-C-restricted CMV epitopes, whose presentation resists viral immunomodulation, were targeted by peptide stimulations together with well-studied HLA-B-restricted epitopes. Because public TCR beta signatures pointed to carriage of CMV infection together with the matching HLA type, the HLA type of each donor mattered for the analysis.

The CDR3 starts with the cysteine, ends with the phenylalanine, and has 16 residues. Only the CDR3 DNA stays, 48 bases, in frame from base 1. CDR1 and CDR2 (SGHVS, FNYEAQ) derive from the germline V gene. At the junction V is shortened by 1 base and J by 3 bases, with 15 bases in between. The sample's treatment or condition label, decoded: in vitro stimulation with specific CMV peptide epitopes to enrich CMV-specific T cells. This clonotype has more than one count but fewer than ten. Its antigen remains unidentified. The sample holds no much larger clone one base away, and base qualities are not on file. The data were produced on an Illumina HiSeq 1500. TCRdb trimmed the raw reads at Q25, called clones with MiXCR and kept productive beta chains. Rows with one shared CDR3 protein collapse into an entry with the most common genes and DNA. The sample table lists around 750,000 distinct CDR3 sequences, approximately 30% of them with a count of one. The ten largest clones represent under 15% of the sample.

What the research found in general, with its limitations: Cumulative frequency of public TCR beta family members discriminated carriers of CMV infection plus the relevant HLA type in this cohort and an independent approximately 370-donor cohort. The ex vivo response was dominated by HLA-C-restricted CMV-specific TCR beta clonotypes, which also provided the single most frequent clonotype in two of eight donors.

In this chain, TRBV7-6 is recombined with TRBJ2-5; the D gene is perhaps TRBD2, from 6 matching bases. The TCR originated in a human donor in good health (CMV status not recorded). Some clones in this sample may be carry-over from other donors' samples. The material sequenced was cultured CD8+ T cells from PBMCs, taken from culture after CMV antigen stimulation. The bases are TGTGCCAGCAGCTTAGACTATGGGGAGGTTGAAGAGACCCAGTACTTC. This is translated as CASSLDYGEVEETQYF.